This is a list of T cell receptor beta chains from one sample in a study of T cell repertoires in cytomegalovirus infection. TCRdb re-called the reads through MiXCR, storing one row per CDR3 protein. The sample shows 480,000 or so distinct CDR3 sequences, approximately 10% of them seen only once. The sequencing input was PBMCs. Source of these receptors: a human donor in good health (CMV status not recorded). Some clones in this sample may be carry-over from other donors' samples. CDR3s include the opening cysteine and the closing phenylalanine or tryptophan.

v_call: TRBV11-2; j_call: TRBJ2-5; cdr3_aa: CASSFNRETQYF
v_call: TRBV10-3; j_call: TRBJ2-7; cdr3_aa: CAISESGPSGTIYEQYF
v_call: TRBV29-1; j_call: TRBJ2-7; cdr3_aa: CSATTPVYEQYF
v_call: TRBV6-6; j_call: TRBJ2-5; cdr3_aa: CASSGLDGETQYF
v_call: TRBV7-9; j_call: TRBJ1-1; cdr3_aa: CASSNPGSNLGTEAFF
v_call: TRBV12-3/TRBV12-4; j_call: TRBJ1-1; cdr3_aa: CASSLRQGGTEAFF
v_call: TRBV2; j_call: TRBJ1-1; cdr3_aa: CASRDRVNTEAFF
v_call: TRBV7-8; j_call: TRBJ2-1; cdr3_aa: CASRQGTGVAYNEQFF
v_call: TRBV6-5; j_call: TRBJ2-7; cdr3_aa: CASIGGSGSSYEQYF
v_call: TRBV6-1; j_call: TRBJ2-1; cdr3_aa: CASSDNGGRPYNEQFF
v_call: TRBV20-1; j_call: TRBJ1-5; cdr3_aa: CSARPLGSNPNQPQHF
v_call: TRBV2; j_call: TRBJ2-5; cdr3_aa: CASSDFPQETQYF
v_call: TRBV5-5; j_call: TRBJ2-1; cdr3_aa: CASSLPTGNEQFF
v_call: TRBV2; j_call: TRBJ1-4; cdr3_aa: CASSEQGQTNEKLFF
v_call: TRBV7-3; j_call: TRBJ2-5; cdr3_aa: CASSPGQEGETQYF
v_call: TRBV7-9; j_call: TRBJ1-5; cdr3_aa: CASSVDRLDQPQHF
v_call: TRBV18; j_call: TRBJ2-3; cdr3_aa: CASSPPRQREGTDTQYF
v_call: TRBV25-1; j_call: TRBJ2-1; cdr3_aa: CASSENTGGRYNEQFF
v_call: TRBV23-1; j_call: TRBJ1-4; cdr3_aa: CASSFKAKVFRRDRKTATNEKLFF
v_call: TRBV12-3/TRBV12-4; j_call: TRBJ2-6; cdr3_aa: CASTDRGIAGANVLTF
v_call: TRBV28; j_call: TRBJ2-1; cdr3_aa: CASSLGARGHEQFF
v_call: TRBV7-9; j_call: TRBJ1-1; cdr3_aa: CASSLGRGLWTEAFF
v_call: TRBV28; j_call: TRBJ2-7; cdr3_aa: CASSLGQGSYEQYF
v_call: TRBV12-3/TRBV12-4; j_call: TRBJ2-7; cdr3_aa: CASSLVGTGASEQYF
v_call: TRBV19; j_call: TRBJ2-7; cdr3_aa: CASSSILAGEQYF
v_call: TRBV19; j_call: TRBJ2-3; cdr3_aa: CASSIAGWRKTDTQYF
v_call: TRBV19; j_call: TRBJ1-1; cdr3_aa: CASSKLGTGDPNTEAFF
v_call: TRBV29-1; j_call: TRBJ2-3; cdr3_aa: CSAATSGGTDTQYF
v_call: TRBV20-1; j_call: TRBJ2-1; cdr3_aa: CSAREREGGNEQFF
v_call: TRBV7-9; j_call: TRBJ2-7; cdr3_aa: CASSAVLTYEQYF
v_call: TRBV4-2; j_call: TRBJ2-7; cdr3_aa: CASSQDYASGRYEQYF
v_call: TRBV12-3/TRBV12-4; j_call: TRBJ2-3; cdr3_aa: CASSHSRGDTQYF
v_call: TRBV6-1; j_call: TRBJ1-3; cdr3_aa: CASSVTGVSGNTIYF
v_call: TRBV10-3; j_call: TRBJ1-2; cdr3_aa: CAISEFRTGDYGYTF
v_call: TRBV19; j_call: TRBJ1-2; cdr3_aa: CASRTGTGVGYTF
v_call: TRBV10-3; j_call: TRBJ2-2; cdr3_aa: CAIRSQRENTGELFF
v_call: TRBV9; j_call: TRBJ1-2; cdr3_aa: CASSSRDRSIIGGYTF
v_call: TRBV10-3; j_call: TRBJ1-2; cdr3_aa: CAISVGSIYGYTF
v_call: TRBV20-1; j_call: TRBJ2-1; cdr3_aa: CSAHQGAILNEQFF
v_call: TRBV9; j_call: TRBJ2-1; cdr3_aa: CASSGRMGTSVSNEQFF
v_call: TRBV5-1; j_call: TRBJ1-1; cdr3_aa: CASSLEGPGMNTEAFF
v_call: TRBV12-3/TRBV12-4; j_call: TRBJ2-1; cdr3_aa: CASSLGQGDNEQFF
v_call: TRBV9; j_call: TRBJ1-4; cdr3_aa: CASSVSGTNNEKLFF
v_call: TRBV7-9; j_call: TRBJ2-3; cdr3_aa: CASSLGTPLSTDTQYF
v_call: TRBV4-2; j_call: TRBJ1-4; cdr3_aa: CASSQTNTGVSEKLFF
v_call: TRBV7-2; j_call: TRBJ2-3; cdr3_aa: CASSSGIGTDTQYF
v_call: TRBV7-9; j_call: TRBJ2-5; cdr3_aa: CASSPRSRYQETQYF
v_call: TRBV20-1; j_call: TRBJ1-2; cdr3_aa: CSAAGGGRQRPFGYTF
v_call: TRBV14; j_call: TRBJ2-1; cdr3_aa: CASSQVIGRGAYEQFF
v_call: TRBV20-1; j_call: TRBJ2-3; cdr3_aa: CSAREAAGRTDTQYF
v_call: TRBV28; j_call: TRBJ1-2; cdr3_aa: CAIRDSHRYTF
v_call: TRBV20-1; j_call: TRBJ2-1; cdr3_aa: CSARDYNEQFF
v_call: TRBV5-8; j_call: TRBJ2-7; cdr3_aa: CASSYPGTDEQYF
v_call: TRBV5-5; j_call: TRBJ2-2; cdr3_aa: CASSSRESGELFF
v_call: TRBV18; j_call: TRBJ2-2; cdr3_aa: CASSTGTGGNTGELFF
v_call: TRBV11-2; j_call: TRBJ2-5; cdr3_aa: CASSLDGTEPETQYF
v_call: TRBV28; j_call: TRBJ2-5; cdr3_aa: CASSFRDRVETQYF
v_call: TRBV7-8; j_call: TRBJ2-1; cdr3_aa: CASSPARLAGWSEQFF
v_call: TRBV5-5; j_call: TRBJ2-1; cdr3_aa: CASSRISGRNEQFF